Listed here are 14 T cell receptor beta chains from one sample, sequenced in a study of lymphopenia after photon versus proton radiotherapy. Profiled with immunoSEQ multiplex PCR; TCRdb holds only in-frame clones, not every one. Of about 26,000 clones in the sample, around four fifths were seen once. The sequencing here drew on peripheral blood, taken from a patient treated with photon-based radiotherapy. These receptors all stem from a woman aged 45-65 years with pancreatic cancer.

The rearrangement links TRBV25-1 to TRBJ1-2; D unresolved. The CDR3 consists of 12 residues. Trimming shortened V by 3 bases and J by 6 bases, and 8 bases separated the two germline ends. Germline loops: CDR1 MGHDK, CDR2 SYGVNS. CDR3 DNA sequence: TGTGCCAGCAGTGATAGTGGTAATGGCTACACCTTC. It codes for CASSDSGNGYTF.

V usage is TRBV5-1 and J usage is TRBJ2-1, with D tentatively TRBD1 (5 bases). The CDR3 is 14 residues long. The germline V gene encodes CDR1 SGHRS and CDR2 YFSETQ. Trimming shortened V by 1 base and J by 1 base, and 6 bases separated the two germline ends. In nucleotides, the CDR3 is TGCGCCAGCAGCTTGAGGGGATCCTACAATGAGCAGTTCTTC. It codes for CASSLRGSYNEQFF.

J is TRBJ2-3 and V is TRBV28; 9 nucleotides match TRBD1. Losses at the gene ends were 2 bases for V and 2 bases for J; bases not matched to a gene: 5. Looked up from germline, CDR1 is MDHEN and CDR2 is SYDVKM. This CDR3 spans 16 amino acids. The CDR3 sequence: CASSLGGTGLTDTQYF. CDR3 DNA: TGTGCCAGCAGTTTAGGGGGGACAGGGCTCACAGATACGCAGTATTTT.

The rearrangement joins TRBV29-1 to TRBJ2-1; TRBD2 agrees at 9 bases. The length of the CDR3 is 17 residues. Germline lookup yields CDR1 SQVTM and CDR2 ANQGSEA. V was pared by 7 bases and J by 4 bases, with 17 bases of the junction left unmatched. In DNA, the CDR3 is TGCAGCGGAACTGGGACTAGCTCCTCGAGGGGGTACAATGAGCAGTTCTTC. Translation gives CSGTGTSSSRGYNEQFF.

A single count supports this clone. This chain joins TRBV19 and TRBJ2-5; 11 bases align to TRBD1. J gave up 1 base and V 4 bases, and 5 bases lay outside the gene matches. This CDR3 has 16 residues. The V gene's germline CDR1 is LNHDA and CDR2 SQIVND (reference sequence). CDR3 in amino acids: CASSRGQGGAQETQYF. The CDR3 DNA follows: TGTGCCAGTAGTAGGGGACAGGGGGGGGCCCAAGAGACCCAGTACTTC.

The genes are TRBV2 and TRBJ2-3, with 7 bases matching TRBD2. CDR3 length: 17 residues. V dropped 5 bases and J dropped 2; count of bases not matched to a gene: 13. Germline V gene sequence: CDR1 SNHLY, CDR2 FYNNEI. The CDR3 spells CASSPLLLAAYTDTQYF. In DNA form, the CDR3 reads TGTGCCAGCAGTCCCCTTCTTCTAGCGGCCTACACAGATACGCAGTATTTT.

The chain combines TRBV6-1 with TRBJ2-3, with D possibly matching TRBD1 (7 bases). V lost 5 bases, J lost 2 bases, and 14 bases lay in between. The CDR3 has 15 residues. CDR1 is MNHNS, CDR2 SASEGT, per germline. DNA for the CDR3: TGTGCCAGCAGTAAAAGACAGGGACTCACAGATACGCAGTATTTT. Protein: CASSKRQGLTDTQYF.

The chain recombines TRBV19 with TRBJ2-2; 12 nucleotides match TRBD2. The germline gives CDR1 LNHDA, CDR2 SQIVND (reference sequence). After removal of 3 bases from V and 5 bases from J, the junction contained 4 bases not matched to a gene. This CDR3 has 16 amino acids. In DNA form, the CDR3 reads TGTGCCAGTAGTATTCTAGCGGGAGGGCCGACCGGGGAGCTGTTTTTT. It translates to CASSILAGGPTGELFF.

The gene calls are TRBV7-9 and TRBJ2-1, with a tentative D call TRBD2 (6 bases). V was cut by 5 bases and J by 6 bases, with 17 bases left in between. This CDR3 spans 15 amino acids. The germline V gene has CDR1 SEHNR and CDR2 FQNEAQ (reference sequence). The CDR3 here is CASSQTQVGGNEQFF. The DNA for the CDR3 is TGTGCCAGCAGCCAAACCCAGGTGGGAGGCAATGAGCAGTTCTTC.

The chain recombines TRBV7-3 with TRBJ1-1, with D perhaps matching TRBD1 (6 bases). The CDR3 covers 14 residues. V dropped 0 bases and J dropped 6 bases, with 11 bases sitting between them. CDR1 is SGHTA and CDR2 is FQGTGA in the germline V gene. CDR3: CASSLTTGGPEAFF. DNA for the CDR3: TGTGCCAGCAGCTTAACAACCGGGGGCCCTGAAGCTTTCTTT.

The CDR3, as DNA: TGCGCCAGCAGCCAAGATGGAGACGAGAGGAATGAGCAGTTCTTC. It is translated as CASSQDGDERNEQFF. The rearrangement joins TRBV4-3 to TRBJ2-1; D unresolved. The CDR3 totals 15 residues. Trimming left V 0 bases short and J 7 bases short, with 13 bases between. Germline V gene lookup returns CDR1 LGHNA and CDR2 YSLEER.

V usage is TRBV4-3 and J usage is TRBJ1-4; D is undetermined. V gave up 0 bases and J gave up 4 bases, with 12 bases separating them. CDR1 is LGHNA, CDR2 YSLEER, per germline. The CDR3 runs to 16 residues. The CDR3 coding sequence is TGCGCCAGCAGCCAAGATCGGCCGGGCCTTAATGAAAAACTGTTTTTT. It specifies CASSQDRPGLNEKLFF.

This clone was counted a few times. The chain employs TRBV7-3 and TRBJ2-1, with 13 bases that match TRBD2. Trimming at V came to 5 bases and at J to 7 bases, leaving 5 bases not matched to a gene. This CDR3 region has 15 residues. Germline-derived CDR1 and CDR2 are SGHTA and FQGTGA. The CDR3 nucleotides are TGTGCCAGCAGCGGGGTACTAGCGGGAGGGAATGAGCAGTTCTTC. Translating it yields CASSGVLAGGNEQFF.

This chain uses TRBV29-1 with TRBJ2-7; D not resolved. The germline V gene has CDR1 SQVTM and CDR2 ANQGSEA. V was cut by 2 bases and J by 3 bases, with 11 bases left in between. The CDR3 is 13 amino acids. The CDR3 coding sequence is TGCAGCGTTGAATCGGCAGGAGACTACGAGCAGTACTTC. Amino acid sequence: CSVESAGDYEQYF.